The sample holds one count of the clone carrying this TCR beta chain. The target antigen is unknown. The same CDR3 arises from other DNA sequences in this sample as well. These data originate in a study of Ad26.COV2.S vaccination and SARS-CoV-2 variants. Study-level results: Reported post-vaccination CD8+ and CD4+ T cell responses to spike showed substantial breadth. Recipients of vaccine and of placebo showed similar breadth of their non-spike TCR repertoires. There was a possibility that the TCR breadth and depth analyses underestimated total T cell responses.

Treatment given: roughly 20 received Ad26.COV2.S at low or high dose, single or two shots; about five received placebo; per-sample allocation not given. Sampling occurred on day 63 after the first vaccine or placebo injection. In the vaccine, an Ad26 vector expressed the SARS-CoV-2 spike of the Wuhan strain. Data came from immunoSEQ multiplex PCR; TCRdb stores just in-frame clones and leaves some out. The repertoire includes about 420,000 clones, approximately 87% of them detected once, and 3.6% sits in the top ten. Sequenced material: peripheral blood, taken in a trial of Ad26.COV2.S vaccine versus placebo. This receptor was taken from a person aged 18 to 65 who received the Ad26.COV2.S COVID-19 vaccine or a placebo.

In DNA, the CDR3 is TGTGCCAGCAGCTTAGCGGGGGGGGAGACCCAGTACTTC. Protein sequence: CASSLAGGETQYF. The chain combines TRBV7-2 with TRBJ2-5; 7 bases are shared with TRBD2. The J segment lost 5 bases and the V segment lost 0 bases, leaving 0 bases of the junction unmatched. From germline, CDR1 is SGHTA and CDR2 FQGNSA. This CDR3 is built from 13 residues.